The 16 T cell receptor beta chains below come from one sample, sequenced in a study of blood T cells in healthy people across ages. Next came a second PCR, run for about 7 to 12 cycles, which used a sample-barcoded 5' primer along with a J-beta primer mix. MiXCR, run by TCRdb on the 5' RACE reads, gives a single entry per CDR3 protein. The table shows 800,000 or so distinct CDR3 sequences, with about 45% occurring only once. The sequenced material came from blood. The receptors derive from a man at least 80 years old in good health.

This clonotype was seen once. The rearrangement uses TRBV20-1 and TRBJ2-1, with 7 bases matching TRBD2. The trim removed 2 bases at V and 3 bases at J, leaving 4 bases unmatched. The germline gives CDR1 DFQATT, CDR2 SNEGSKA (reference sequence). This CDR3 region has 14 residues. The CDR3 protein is CSARSGMSYNEQFF. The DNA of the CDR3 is TGCAGTGCTAGAAGCGGGATGAGCTACAATGAGCAGTTCTTC.

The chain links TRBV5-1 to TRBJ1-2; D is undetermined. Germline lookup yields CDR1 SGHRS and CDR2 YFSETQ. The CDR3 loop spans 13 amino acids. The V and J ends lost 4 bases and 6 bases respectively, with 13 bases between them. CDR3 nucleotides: TGCGCCAGCAGCGACTCCCACAGAGATGGCTACACCTTC. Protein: CASSDSHRDGYTF.

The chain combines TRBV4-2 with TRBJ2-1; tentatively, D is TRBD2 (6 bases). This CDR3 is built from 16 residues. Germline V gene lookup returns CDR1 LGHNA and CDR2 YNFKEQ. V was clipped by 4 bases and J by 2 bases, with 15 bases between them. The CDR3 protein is CASSLAGSGAYNEQFF. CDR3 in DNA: TGTGCCAGCAGCCTCGCGGGATCGGGGGCCTACAATGAGCAGTTCTTC.

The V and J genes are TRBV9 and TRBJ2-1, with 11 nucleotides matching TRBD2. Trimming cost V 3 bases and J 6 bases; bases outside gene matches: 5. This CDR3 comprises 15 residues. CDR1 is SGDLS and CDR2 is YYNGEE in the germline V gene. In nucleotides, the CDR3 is TGTGCCAGCAGCGACCGACTAGCGGGACCCAATGAGCAGTTCTTC. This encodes CASSDRLAGPNEQFF.

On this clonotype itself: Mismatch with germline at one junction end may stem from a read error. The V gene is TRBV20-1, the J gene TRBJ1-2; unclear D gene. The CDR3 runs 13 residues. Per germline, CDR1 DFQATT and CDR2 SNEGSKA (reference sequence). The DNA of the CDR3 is TGCAGCGCATCCAGTAGGACTAACTATGGCCACACCTTC. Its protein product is CSASSRTNYGHTF.

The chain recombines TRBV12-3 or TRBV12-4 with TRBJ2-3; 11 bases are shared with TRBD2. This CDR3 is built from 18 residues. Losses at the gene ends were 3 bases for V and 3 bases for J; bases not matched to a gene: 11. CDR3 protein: CASSFGMTSGKFTDTQYF. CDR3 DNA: TGTGCCAGCAGTTTCGGCATGACTAGCGGGAAGTTTACAGATACGCAGTATTTT.

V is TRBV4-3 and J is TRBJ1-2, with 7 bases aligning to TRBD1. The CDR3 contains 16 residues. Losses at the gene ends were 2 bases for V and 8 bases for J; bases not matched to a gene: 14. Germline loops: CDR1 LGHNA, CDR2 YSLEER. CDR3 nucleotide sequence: TGCGCCAGCAGCCAAACTTTTAGGGGGCCGGGTAGGGGCTACACCTTC. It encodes CASSQTFRGPGRGYTF.

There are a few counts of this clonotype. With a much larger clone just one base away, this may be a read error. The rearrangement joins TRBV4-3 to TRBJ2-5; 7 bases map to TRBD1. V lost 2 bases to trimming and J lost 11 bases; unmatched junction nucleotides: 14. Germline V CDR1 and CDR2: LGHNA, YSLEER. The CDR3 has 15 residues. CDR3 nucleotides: TGCGCCAGCAGCCAATTTCGACAGGGTTACAATGAGCAGTACTTC. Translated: CASSQFRQGYNEQYF.

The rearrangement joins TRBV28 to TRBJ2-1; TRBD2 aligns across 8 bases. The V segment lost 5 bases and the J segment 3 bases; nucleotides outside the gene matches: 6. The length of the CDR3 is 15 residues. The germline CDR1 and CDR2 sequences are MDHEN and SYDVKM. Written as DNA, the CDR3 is TGTGCCAGCAGTGGGCCGGGACTAGTCTACAATGAGCAGTTCTTC. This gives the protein CASSGPGLVYNEQFF.

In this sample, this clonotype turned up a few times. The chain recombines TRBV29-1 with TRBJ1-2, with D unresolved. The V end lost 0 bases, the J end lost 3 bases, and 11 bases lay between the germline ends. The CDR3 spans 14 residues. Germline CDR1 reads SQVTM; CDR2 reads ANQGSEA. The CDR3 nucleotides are TGCAGCGTTGAAGATTTCGACGGACACTATGGCTACACCTTC. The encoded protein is CSVEDFDGHYGYTF.

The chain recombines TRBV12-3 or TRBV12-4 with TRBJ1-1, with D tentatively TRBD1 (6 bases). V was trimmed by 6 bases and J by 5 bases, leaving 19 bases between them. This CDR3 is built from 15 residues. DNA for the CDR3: TGTGCCAGCAGCCCCACTGCGGGGGGCAGGACTGAAGCTTTCTTT. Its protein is CASSPTAGGRTEAFF.

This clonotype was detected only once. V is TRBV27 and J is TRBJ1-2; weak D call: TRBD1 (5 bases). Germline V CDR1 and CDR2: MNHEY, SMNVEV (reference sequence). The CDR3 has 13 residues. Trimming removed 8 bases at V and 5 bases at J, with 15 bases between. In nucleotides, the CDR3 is TGTGCCAGCTCCCGAGCGGGGGGGTATGGCTACACCTTC. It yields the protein CASSRAGGYGYTF.

The CDR3 DNA reads as TGCGCCAGCAGCTATGGACTAGCGGGGGTGGATGAGCAGTTCTTC. This encodes CASSYGLAGVDEQFF. The chain joins TRBV5-1 to TRBJ2-1, with 13 bases matching TRBD2. Germline assignment: CDR1 SGHRS and CDR2 YFSETQ. CDR3 length equals 15 residues. J lost 8 bases, V lost 3 bases, and 5 bases had no gene match.

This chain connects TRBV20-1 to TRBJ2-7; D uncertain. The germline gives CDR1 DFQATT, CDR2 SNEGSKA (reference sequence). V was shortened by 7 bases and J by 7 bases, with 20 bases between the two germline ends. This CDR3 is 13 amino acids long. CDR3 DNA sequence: TGCAGTGTAAACCAACAATTCTACAATGAGCAGTACTTC. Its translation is CSVNQQFYNEQYF.

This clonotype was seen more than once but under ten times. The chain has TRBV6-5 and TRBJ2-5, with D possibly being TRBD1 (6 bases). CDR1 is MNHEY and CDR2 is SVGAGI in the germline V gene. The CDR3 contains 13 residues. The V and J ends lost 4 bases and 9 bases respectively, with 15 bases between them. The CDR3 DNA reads TGTGCCAGCAGTTTAGGACAAGCAGGGGCCCAGTACTTC. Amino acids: CASSLGQAGAQYF.

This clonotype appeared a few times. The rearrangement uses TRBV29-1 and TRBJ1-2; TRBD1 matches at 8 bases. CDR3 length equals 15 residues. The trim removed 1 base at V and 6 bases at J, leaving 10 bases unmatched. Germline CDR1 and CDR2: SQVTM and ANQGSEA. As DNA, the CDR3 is TGCAGCGTTGAAGTAATTCCGGACAGGGTAAATGGCTACACCTTC. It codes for CSVEVIPDRVNGYTF.